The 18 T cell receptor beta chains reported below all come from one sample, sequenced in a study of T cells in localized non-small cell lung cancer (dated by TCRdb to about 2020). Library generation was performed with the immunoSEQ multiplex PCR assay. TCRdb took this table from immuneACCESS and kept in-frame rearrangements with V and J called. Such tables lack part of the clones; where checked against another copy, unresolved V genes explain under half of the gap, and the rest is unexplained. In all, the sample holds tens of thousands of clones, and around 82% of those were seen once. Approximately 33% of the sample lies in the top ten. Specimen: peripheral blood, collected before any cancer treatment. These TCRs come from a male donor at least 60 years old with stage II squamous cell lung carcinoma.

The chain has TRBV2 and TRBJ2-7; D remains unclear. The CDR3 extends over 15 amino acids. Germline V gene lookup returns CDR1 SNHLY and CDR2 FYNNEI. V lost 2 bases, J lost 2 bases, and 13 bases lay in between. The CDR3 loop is CASSEFRTAPYEQYF. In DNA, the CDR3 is TGTGCCAGCAGTGAATTCCGGACCGCACCCTACGAGCAGTACTTC.

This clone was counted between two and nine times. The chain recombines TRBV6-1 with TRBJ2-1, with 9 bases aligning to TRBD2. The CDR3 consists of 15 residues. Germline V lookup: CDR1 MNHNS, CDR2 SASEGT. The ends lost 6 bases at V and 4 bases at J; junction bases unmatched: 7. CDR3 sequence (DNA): TGTGCCAGCAGAGCCCAGCGGGAGGAATACAATGAGCAGTTCTTC. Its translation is CASRAQREEYNEQFF.

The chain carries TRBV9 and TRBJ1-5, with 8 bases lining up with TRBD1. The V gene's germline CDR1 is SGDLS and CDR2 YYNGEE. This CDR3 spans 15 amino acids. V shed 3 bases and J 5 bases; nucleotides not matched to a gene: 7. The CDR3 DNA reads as TGTGCCAGCAGCGCCGGACCGGACAGGGATCAGCCCCAGCATTTT. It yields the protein CASSAGPDRDQPQHF.

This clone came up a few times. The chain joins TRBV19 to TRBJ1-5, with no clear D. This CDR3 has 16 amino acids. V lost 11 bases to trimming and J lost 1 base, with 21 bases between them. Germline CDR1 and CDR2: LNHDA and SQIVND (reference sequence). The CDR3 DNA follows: TGTGCCGTCTCTCCCCGGGTAGATTCGAGCAATCAGCCCCAGCATTTT. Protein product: CAVSPRVDSSNQPQHF. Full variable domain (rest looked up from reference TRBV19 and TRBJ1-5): DGGITQSPKYLFRKEGQNVTLSCEQNLNHDAMYWYRQDPGQGLRLIYYSQIVNDFQKGDIAEGYSVSREKKESFPLTVTSAQKNPTAFYLCAVSPRVDSSNQPQHFGDGTRLSIL.

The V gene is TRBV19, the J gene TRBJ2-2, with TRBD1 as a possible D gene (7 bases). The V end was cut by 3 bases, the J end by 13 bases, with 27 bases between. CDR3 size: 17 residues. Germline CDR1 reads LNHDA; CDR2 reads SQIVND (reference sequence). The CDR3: CASSMGTAPGWERVLFF. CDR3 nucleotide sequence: TGTGCCAGTAGTATGGGGACAGCTCCAGGGTGGGAGCGGGTGCTGTTTTTT.

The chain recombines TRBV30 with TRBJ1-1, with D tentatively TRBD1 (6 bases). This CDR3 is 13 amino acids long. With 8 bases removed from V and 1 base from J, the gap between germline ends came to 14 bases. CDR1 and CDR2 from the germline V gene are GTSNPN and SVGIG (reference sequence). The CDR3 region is CAGHREGNTEAFF. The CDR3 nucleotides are TGTGCCGGCCACAGGGAGGGGAACACTGAAGCTTTCTTT.

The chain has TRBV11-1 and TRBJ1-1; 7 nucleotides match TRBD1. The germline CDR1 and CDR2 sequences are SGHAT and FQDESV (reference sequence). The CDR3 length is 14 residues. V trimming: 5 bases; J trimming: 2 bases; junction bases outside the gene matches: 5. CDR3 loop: CASSETGFNTEAFF. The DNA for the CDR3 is TGTGCCAGCAGCGAGACAGGGTTCAACACTGAAGCTTTCTTT.

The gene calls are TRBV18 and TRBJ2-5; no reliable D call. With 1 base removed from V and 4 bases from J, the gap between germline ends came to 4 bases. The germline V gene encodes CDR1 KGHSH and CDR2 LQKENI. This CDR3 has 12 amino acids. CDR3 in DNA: TGTGCCAGCTCACCACGGTTAGAGACCCAGTACTTC. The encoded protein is CASSPRLETQYF.

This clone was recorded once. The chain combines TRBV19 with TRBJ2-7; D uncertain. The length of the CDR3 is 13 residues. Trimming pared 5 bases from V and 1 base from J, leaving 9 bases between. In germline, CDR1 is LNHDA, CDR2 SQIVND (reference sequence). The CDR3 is CASSGARSYEQYF. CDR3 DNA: TGTGCCAGTAGTGGTGCTAGATCCTACGAGCAGTACTTC.

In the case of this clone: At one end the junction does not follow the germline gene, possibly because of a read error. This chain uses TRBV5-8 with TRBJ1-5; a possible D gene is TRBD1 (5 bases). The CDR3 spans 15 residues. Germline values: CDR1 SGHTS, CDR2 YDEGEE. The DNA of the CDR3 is TGTGCCAGCAGCTTGGTAGGGGCCGGCGATCAGTCCCAGCATTTT. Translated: CASSLVGAGDQSQHF. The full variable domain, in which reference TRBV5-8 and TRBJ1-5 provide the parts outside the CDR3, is EAGVTQSPTHLIKTRGQQATLRCSPISGHTSVYWYQQALGLGLQFLLWYDEGEERNRGNFPPRFSGRQFPNYSSELNVNALELEDSALYLCASSLVGAGDQSQHFGDGTRLSIL.

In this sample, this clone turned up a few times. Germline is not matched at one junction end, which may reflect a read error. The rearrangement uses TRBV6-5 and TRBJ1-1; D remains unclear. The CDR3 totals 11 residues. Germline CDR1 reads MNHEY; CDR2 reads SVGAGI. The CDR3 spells CASSYPGPTHF. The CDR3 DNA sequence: TGTGCCAGCAGTTACCCCGGACCAACCCACTTT.

CDR3: CASSLESNGEKLFF. The CDR3 coding sequence is TGTGCCAGCAGCTTGGAATCTAATGGGGAAAAACTGTTTTTT. This sequence joins TRBV5-4 and TRBJ1-4; D is unresolved. Germline V gene lookup returns CDR1 SGHNT and CDR2 YYREEE (reference sequence). The CDR3 has 14 amino acids. V was pared by 0 bases and J by 8 bases, with 11 bases between.

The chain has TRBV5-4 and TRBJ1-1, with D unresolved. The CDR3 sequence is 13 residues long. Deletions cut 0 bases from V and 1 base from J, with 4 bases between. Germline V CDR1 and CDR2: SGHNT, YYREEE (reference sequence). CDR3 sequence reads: CASSLDRNTEAFF. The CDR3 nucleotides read TGTGCCAGCAGCTTGGACAGGAACACTGAAGCTTTCTTT.

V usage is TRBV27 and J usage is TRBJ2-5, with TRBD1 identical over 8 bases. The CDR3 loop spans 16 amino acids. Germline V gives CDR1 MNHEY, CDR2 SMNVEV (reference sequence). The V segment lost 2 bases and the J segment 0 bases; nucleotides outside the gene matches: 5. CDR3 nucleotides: TGTGCCAGCAGTTTAGGACAGGGTACTTACCAAGAGACCCAGTACTTC. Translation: CASSLGQGTYQETQYF.

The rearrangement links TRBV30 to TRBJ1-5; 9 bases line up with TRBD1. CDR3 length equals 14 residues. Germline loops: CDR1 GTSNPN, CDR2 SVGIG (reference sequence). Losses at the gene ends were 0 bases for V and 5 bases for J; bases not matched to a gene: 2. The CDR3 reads CAWSVTGGDQPQHF. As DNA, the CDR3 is TGTGCCTGGAGTGTCACAGGGGGCGATCAGCCCCAGCATTTT.

The CDR3 sequence is CASSYRTVGGTEAFF. As DNA, the CDR3 is TGTGCCAGCAGCTACCGGACAGTCGGAGGCACTGAAGCTTTCTTT. The V and J genes are TRBV27 and TRBJ1-1; possibly TRBD1 for D (6 bases). Per the germline V gene, CDR1 is MNHEY and CDR2 is SMNVEV (reference sequence). The CDR3 is 15 amino acids. V was trimmed by 6 bases and J by 4 bases, leaving 18 bases between them.

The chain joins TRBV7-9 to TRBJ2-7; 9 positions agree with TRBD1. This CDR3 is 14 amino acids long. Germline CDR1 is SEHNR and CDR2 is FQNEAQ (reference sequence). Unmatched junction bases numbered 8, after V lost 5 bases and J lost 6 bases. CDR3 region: CASSPTGQGSEQYF. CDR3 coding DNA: TGTGCCAGCAGCCCGACAGGACAGGGGAGCGAGCAGTACTTC.

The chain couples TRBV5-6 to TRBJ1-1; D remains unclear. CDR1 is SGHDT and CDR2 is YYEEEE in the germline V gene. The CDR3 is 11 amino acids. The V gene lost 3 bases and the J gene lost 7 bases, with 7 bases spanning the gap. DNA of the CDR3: TGTGCCAGCAGCTCCGGTCGTGAAGCTTTCTTT. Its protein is CASSSGREAFF.